The entry that follows covers one T cell receptor (beta chain) sequence. The antigen is undetermined. This record comes from a study of Ad26.COV2.S vaccination and SARS-CoV-2 variants. Whole-study results and caveats: Vaccinees displayed broader spike-specific TCR repertoires than placebo recipients.

Here immunoSEQ multiplex PCR was the method, and the copy in TCRdb shows in-frame clones only, minus some. The sample lists about 350,000 clones, 90% to 95% occurring once. This CDR3 comprises 15 residues. J gave up 2 bases and V 8 bases, and 9 bases lay outside the gene matches. The germline gives CDR1 LNHDA, CDR2 SQIVND (reference sequence). The chain recombines TRBV19 with TRBJ2-7, with 10 positions matching TRBD1. Sample: peripheral blood, taken after recovery from COVID-19. The source of this sequence is a human donor who had recovered from COVID-19. CDR3 in DNA: TGTGCCAGTGCTCCCTCCGGGACAGGGGCCTACGAGCAGTACTTC. Protein product: CASAPSGTGAYEQYF. Looking up the rest from reference TRBV19 and TRBJ2-7 gives the full variable domain: DGGITQSPKYLFRKEGQNVTLSCEQNLNHDAMYWYRQDPGQGLRLIYYSQIVNDFQKGDIAEGYSVSREKKESFPLTVTSAQKNPTAFYLCASAPSGTGAYEQYFGPGTRLTVT.